The 11 T cell receptor beta chains below come from one sample, sequenced in a study of Ad26.COV2.S vaccination and SARS-CoV-2 variants. The treatment was: over 15 received Ad26.COV2.S at low or high dose, single or two shots; about 5 received placebo; per-sample allocation not given. All samples were drawn on day 63, counting from the first vaccine or placebo injection. Method: immunoSEQ multiplex PCR; TCRdb's copy keeps in-frame clones and lacks some. Of hundreds of thousands of clones listed, 89% were seen once; the top ten hold about 1.5%. The specimen was peripheral blood, collected in a trial of Ad26.COV2.S vaccine versus placebo. The receptors were sampled from a person between 18 and 65 years old who received the Ad26.COV2.S COVID-19 vaccine or a placebo.

J is TRBJ1-5 and V is TRBV16, with D uncertain. In germline, CDR1 is KGHSY, CDR2 FQNENV. Trimming removed 0 bases from V and 1 base from J, with 7 bases in between. This CDR3 contains 15 residues. DNA for the CDR3: TGTGCCAGCAGCCAATCAGGACGGAGCAATCAGCCCCAGCATTTT. Protein: CASSQSGRSNQPQHF.

Concerning this clone: The same CDR3 can be traced to other DNA sequences in this sample. The V and J genes are TRBV9 and TRBJ2-6, with D unclear. CDR1 SGDLS and CDR2 YYNGEE come from the germline V gene. V was shortened by 1 base and J by 0 bases, with 5 bases between the two germline ends. The CDR3 is 15 residues long. CDR3 DNA: TGTGCCAGCAGCGTACGAGGCTCTGGGGCCAACGTCCTGACTTTC. Its protein product is CASSVRGSGANVLTF. Variable domain in full (rest from reference TRBV9 and TRBJ2-6): DSGVTQTPKHLITATGQRVTLRCSPRSGDLSVYWYQQSLDQGLQFLIQYYNGEERAKGNILERFSAQQFPDLHSELNLSSLELGDSALYFCASSVRGSGANVLTFGAGSRLTVL.

V gene TRBV25-1 combines with J gene TRBJ1-1; D unclear. Trimming removed 4 bases at V and 1 base at J, with 4 bases between. The CDR3 runs to 12 residues. CDR1 and CDR2 (germline): MGHDK, SYGVNS. The CDR3 loop is CASSGGNTEAFF. The CDR3 DNA sequence: TGTGCCAGCAGTGGGGGGAACACTGAAGCTTTCTTT.

The rearrangement uses TRBV3-1 (or the pseudogene TRBV3-2) and TRBJ2-7, with 7 bases aligning to TRBD2. CDR3 length: 12 amino acids. The V segment lost 2 bases and the J segment 12 bases; nucleotides outside the gene matches: 7. Germline CDR1 reads LGHDT; CDR2 reads YNNKEL (reference sequence). The CDR3 bases are TGTGCCAGCAGCCAAAGCGGGAATGCGCGGTACTTC. Translation: CASSQSGNARYF.

The V and J genes are TRBV6-6 and TRBJ2-2; 10 bases fit TRBD2. The CDR3 loop spans 16 amino acids. V was clipped by 7 bases and J by 0 bases; unmatched bases: 5. CDR1 MNHNY and CDR2 SVGAGI come from the germline V gene (reference sequence). CDR3 in amino acids: CASKASGGANTGELFF. In nucleotides, the CDR3 is TGTGCCAGCAAGGCTAGCGGGGGAGCGAACACCGGGGAGCTGTTTTTT.

The chain has TRBV29-1 and TRBJ2-7; 10 nucleotides agree with TRBD1. The CDR3 loop spans 16 amino acids. Germline loops: CDR1 SQVTM, CDR2 ANQGSEA. The junction had 11 bases not matched to a gene; V was cut back by 5 bases and J by 1 base. The CDR3 nucleotides read TGCAGCGTTCCGCCCCGGACAGGGGGGGGGTCCTACGAGCAGTACTTC. Translated, it gives CSVPPRTGGGSYEQYF.

The rearrangement joins TRBV23-1 to TRBJ1-3; a weak D match, TRBD1 (5 bases). TRBV23-1 is designated an ORF whose function remains uncertain. CDR3 length: 17 residues. Trimming took 7 bases from V and 1 from J, leaving 20 bases between them. The CDR3 spells CASTSGAKIGSGNTIYF. The CDR3 coding sequence is TGCGCCAGCACTTCCGGGGCCAAGATCGGGTCTGGAAACACCATATATTTT.

The CDR3 nucleotides are TGTGCCAGCAGCGTAGAACTAGCGGGGGGAGGGAATGAGCAGTTCTTC. Translation: CASSVELAGGGNEQFF. The chain joins TRBV9 to TRBJ2-1; TRBD2 agrees at 12 bases. The ends lost 0 bases at V and 7 bases at J; junction bases unmatched: 5. Germline assignment: CDR1 SGDLS and CDR2 YYNGEE. This CDR3 spans 16 amino acids.

This rearrangement joins TRBV2 to TRBJ1-5, with TRBD1 as a possible D gene (6 bases). CDR1 is SNHLY and CDR2 is FYNNEI in the germline V gene. V was shortened by 5 bases and J by 4 bases, with 15 bases between the two germline ends. The CDR3 spans 15 residues. As DNA, the CDR3 is TGTGCCAGCAGTTTTGGACAGTTGGAGAATCAGCCCCAGCATTTT. It yields the protein CASSFGQLENQPQHF. The full variable domain, in which reference TRBV2 and TRBJ1-5 provide the parts outside the CDR3, is EPEVTQTPSHQVTQMGQEVILRCVPISNHLYFYWYRQILGQKVEFLVSFYNNEISEKSEIFDDQFSVERPDGSNFTLKIRSTKLEDSAMYFCASSFGQLENQPQHFGDGTRLSIL.

In this sample, this clone turned up once. This rearrangement joins TRBV18 to TRBJ1-5; TRBD1 might be the D (5 bases). The CDR3 is 14 residues long. V was clipped by 3 bases and J by 6 bases, with 12 bases between them. CDR1 and CDR2 from the germline V gene are KGHSH and LQKENI. The CDR3 reads CASSPEGRLQPQHF. The CDR3 coding sequence is TGTGCCAGCTCACCGGAGGGGAGACTTCAGCCCCAGCATTTT.

The chain carries TRBV3-1 (or the pseudogene TRBV3-2) and TRBJ2-3, with 13 bases that match TRBD2. The V segment lost 4 bases and the J segment 5 bases; nucleotides outside the gene matches: 15. CDR3 length: 19 residues. Per germline, CDR1 LGHDT and CDR2 YNNKEL (reference sequence). The CDR3 spells CASSPPPGLAGTEGDTQYF. The CDR3 nucleotides are TGTGCCAGCAGCCCACCACCGGGACTAGCGGGGACAGAGGGAGATACGCAGTATTTT.